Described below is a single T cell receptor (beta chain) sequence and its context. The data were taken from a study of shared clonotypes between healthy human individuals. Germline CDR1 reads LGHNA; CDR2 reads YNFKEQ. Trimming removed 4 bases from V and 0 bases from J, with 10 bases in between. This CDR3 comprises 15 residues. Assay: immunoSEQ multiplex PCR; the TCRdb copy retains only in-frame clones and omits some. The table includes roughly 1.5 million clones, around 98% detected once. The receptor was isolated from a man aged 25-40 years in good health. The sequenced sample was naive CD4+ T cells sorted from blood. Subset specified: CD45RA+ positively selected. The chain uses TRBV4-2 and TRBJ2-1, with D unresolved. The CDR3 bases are TGTGCCAGCAGCCCCCCCTACAGCTCCTACAATGAGCAGTTCTTC. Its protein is CASSPPYSSYNEQFF.